The 16 T cell receptor beta chains below come from one sample, sequenced in a study of shared clonotypes between healthy human individuals. Sequenced by immunoSEQ multiplex PCR; TCRdb stores in-frame clones only, minus some. This repertoire shows under 850,000 clones, 80% to 95% found once; its top ten account for around 24%. Naive CD8 cells lacked CD45RO, underwent positive selection for CCR7 and left out terminally differentiated effector memory CD45RA+ cells. The sequenced sample consisted of naive CD8+ T cells sorted from blood. All receptors derive from a man younger than 40 in good health.

The chain couples TRBV4-3 to TRBJ1-2; D remains unclear. V lost 0 bases to trimming and J lost 5 bases, with 10 bases between them. The germline CDR1 and CDR2 sequences are LGHNA and YSLEER. The CDR3 contains 14 residues. The CDR3 DNA is TGCGCCAGCAGCCAAGACGGTAGTGGGTATGGCTACACCTTC. Its protein product is CASSQDGSGYGYTF.

V gene TRBV5-1 combines with J gene TRBJ2-7; the D is unclear. The CDR3 length is 15 residues. Between the trimmed V and J ends, which lost 4 bases and 0 bases, there was a span of 14 bases. Germline loops: CDR1 SGHRS, CDR2 YFSETQ. CDR3 loop: CASSPTTASSYEQYF. The DNA for the CDR3 is TGCGCCAGCAGCCCGACCACGGCTAGCTCCTACGAGCAGTACTTC.

This chain connects TRBV2 to TRBJ2-7; 8 positions match TRBD2. From germline, CDR1 is SNHLY and CDR2 FYNNEI. The ends lost 6 bases at V and 0 bases at J; junction bases unmatched: 10. The CDR3 covers 16 residues. CDR3 amino acids: CASRALSGTPSYEQYF. The CDR3 nucleotides read TGTGCCAGCAGGGCCCTTAGCGGGACACCCTCCTACGAGCAGTACTTC.

V is TRBV11-2 and J is TRBJ1-2, with D unclear. This CDR3 is 12 amino acids long. CDR1 SGHAT and CDR2 FQNNGV come from the germline V gene. V lost 0 bases and J lost 6, with 5 bases in between. Written as DNA, the CDR3 is TGTGCCAGCAGCTTAGATGGGGATGGCTACACCTTC. It specifies CASSLDGDGYTF.

As for this clone: Other DNA sequences in the same sample also yield this CDR3. The V gene is TRBV19, the J gene TRBJ2-7, with 7 bases aligning to TRBD1. With 3 bases clipped from V and 3 bases from J, the junction kept 2 bases outside the gene matches. Germline CDR1 reads LNHDA; CDR2 reads SQIVND (reference sequence). This CDR3 is built from 13 residues. The CDR3 bases are TGTGCCAGTAGTATTCGGGACAGCTACGAGCAGTACTTC. Residues: CASSIRDSYEQYF.

The chain links TRBV5-1 to TRBJ2-3, with 12 positions matching TRBD1. This CDR3 has 20 amino acids. Germline lookup yields CDR1 SGHRS and CDR2 YFSETQ. V shed 4 bases, J shed 0 bases, and the junction held 15 bases outside the gene matches. CDR3 residues: CASSRRDRGPSGASTDTQYF. The DNA of the CDR3 is TGCGCCAGCAGCAGACGGGACAGGGGGCCTAGCGGGGCTAGCACAGATACGCAGTATTTT.

CDR3: CASRTDRAPNYGYTF. DNA for the CDR3: TGTGCCAGCAGAACCGACAGGGCCCCTAACTATGGCTACACCTTC. The gene calls are TRBV6-5 and TRBJ1-2; 7 nucleotides line up with TRBD1. This CDR3 region has 15 residues. V lost 6 bases and J lost 0; bases outside the gene matches: 7. The germline V gene encodes CDR1 MNHEY and CDR2 SVGAGI.

The genes are TRBV9 and TRBJ2-3; 12 bases map to TRBD2. Trimming cost V 3 bases and J 1 base; bases outside gene matches: 6. This CDR3 has 17 residues. Germline-derived CDR1 and CDR2 are SGDLS and YYNGEE. The CDR3 coding sequence is TGTGCCAGCAGCGACCGACTAGCGGGAGAAGGCACAGATACGCAGTATTTT. As protein: CASSDRLAGEGTDTQYF.

The rearrangement links TRBV9 to TRBJ2-5, with 9 bases that match TRBD1. Germline lookup yields CDR1 SGDLS and CDR2 YYNGEE. V was clipped by 4 bases and J by 4 bases; unmatched bases: 8. This CDR3 region has 15 residues. The CDR3 loop reads CASSQRTGAGETQYF. The CDR3 DNA sequence: TGTGCCAGCAGCCAGCGGACAGGGGCAGGAGAGACCCAGTACTTC.

This clone was detected only a few times. J is TRBJ2-5 and V is TRBV6-1, with 8 nucleotides matching TRBD2. Trimming removed 6 bases from V and 6 bases from J; junction bases left unmatched: 9. The CDR3 consists of 14 residues. CDR1 and CDR2 (germline): MNHNS, SASEGT. The CDR3 here is CASRAGLEFQTQYF. The DNA of the CDR3 is TGTGCCAGCAGAGCGGGACTAGAATTTCAGACCCAGTACTTC.

This sequence joins TRBV30 and TRBJ2-1; D gene uncertain. The CDR3 is made up of 11 amino acids. Germline V gives CDR1 GTSNPN, CDR2 SVGIG (reference sequence). V lost 0 bases, J lost 8 bases, and 5 bases lay in between. CDR3 in amino acids: CAWSVPHEQFF. In nucleotides, the CDR3 is TGTGCCTGGAGTGTTCCCCATGAGCAGTTCTTC. Drawing the rest from reference TRBV30 and TRBJ2-1, the complete variable domain is SQTIHQWPATLVQPVGSPLSLECTVEGTSNPNLYWYRQAAGRGLQLLFYSVGIGQISSEVPQNLSASRPQDRQFILSSKKLLLSDSGFYLCAWSVPHEQFFGPGTRLTVL.

The chain has TRBV27 and TRBJ2-1; D could derive from TRBD1 or TRBD2 (5 bases each). This CDR3 is 16 amino acids long. Germline V gene sequence: CDR1 MNHEY, CDR2 SMNVEV (reference sequence). V was shortened by 1 base and J by 0 bases, with 10 bases between the two germline ends. CDR3 sequence (DNA): TGTGCCAGCAGTTTATACTCAGGGAGCTCCTACAATGAGCAGTTCTTC. Encoded protein: CASSLYSGSSYNEQFF.

This clone was recorded a few times. The chain combines TRBV7-9 with TRBJ2-7; tentatively, D is TRBD1 (6 bases). Germline loops: CDR1 SEHNR, CDR2 FQNEAQ (reference sequence). This CDR3 region has 15 residues. V was trimmed by 7 bases and J by 7 bases, leaving 23 bases between them. This CDR3 reads CASIPLQGSLGEQYF. CDR3 sequence (DNA): TGTGCCAGCATTCCTCTACAGGGATCCCTAGGGGAGCAGTACTTC.

This sequence joins TRBV11-2 and TRBJ2-7; unclear D gene. Trimming took 5 bases from V and 6 from J, leaving 17 bases between them. This CDR3 region has 14 residues. The V gene's germline CDR1 is SGHAT and CDR2 FQNNGV. In DNA, the CDR3 is TGTGCCAGCAGCCGTGGGGTAGGTTTATTCGAGCAGTACTTC. Amino acids: CASSRGVGLFEQYF.

The chain is built from TRBV13 and TRBJ2-1; D is perhaps TRBD2 (5 bases). The germline V and J ends were trimmed by 6 bases and 0 bases, with 15 bases remaining between them. The CDR3 extends over 16 amino acids. Looked up from germline, CDR1 is PRHDT and CDR2 is FYEKMQ (reference sequence). CDR3 bases: TGTGCCAGCAGATCCGAGACTGACTACTCCTACAATGAGCAGTTCTTC. Its translation is CASRSETDYSYNEQFF.

The rearrangement uses TRBV29-1 and TRBJ1-1; TRBD1 matches at 9 bases. V was clipped by 4 bases and J by 3 bases; unmatched bases: 18. Per germline, CDR1 SQVTM and CDR2 ANQGSEA. CDR3 length: 18 amino acids. CDR3 nucleotide sequence: TGCAGCGTTGGGCTGATTCGAACAGGGGGCGTGGGGGACACTGAAGCTTTCTTT. This encodes CSVGLIRTGGVGDTEAFF.